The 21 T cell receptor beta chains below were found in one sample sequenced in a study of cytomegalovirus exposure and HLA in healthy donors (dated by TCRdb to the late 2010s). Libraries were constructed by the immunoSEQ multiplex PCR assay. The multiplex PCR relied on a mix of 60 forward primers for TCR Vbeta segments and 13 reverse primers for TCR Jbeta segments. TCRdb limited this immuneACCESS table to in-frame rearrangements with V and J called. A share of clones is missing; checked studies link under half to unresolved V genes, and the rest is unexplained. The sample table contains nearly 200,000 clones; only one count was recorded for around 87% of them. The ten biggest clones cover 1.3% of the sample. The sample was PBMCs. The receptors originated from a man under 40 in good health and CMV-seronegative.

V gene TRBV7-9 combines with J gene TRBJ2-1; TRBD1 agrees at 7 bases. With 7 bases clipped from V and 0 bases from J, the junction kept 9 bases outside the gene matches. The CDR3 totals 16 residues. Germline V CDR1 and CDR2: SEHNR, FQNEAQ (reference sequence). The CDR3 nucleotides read TGTGCCAGCACCCCCCCGGGACAGAGCTCCTACAATGAGCAGTTCTTC. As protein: CASTPPGQSSYNEQFF.

Here the CDR3 reads CASSLVPTHRETQYF. The CDR3 region has the DNA TGTGCCAGCAGCTTGGTTCCGACTCATCGGGAGACCCAGTACTTC. The chain is built from TRBV5-5 and TRBJ2-5; D gene unclear. The CDR3 spans 15 residues. Trimming pared 0 bases from V and 5 bases from J, leaving 14 bases between. Germline CDR1 is SGHKS and CDR2 is YYEKEE (reference sequence).

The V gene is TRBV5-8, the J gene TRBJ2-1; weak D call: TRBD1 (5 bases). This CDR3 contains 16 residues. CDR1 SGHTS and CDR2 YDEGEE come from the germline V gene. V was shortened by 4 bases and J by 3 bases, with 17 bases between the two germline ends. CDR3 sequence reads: CASSQGQGPVYNEQFF. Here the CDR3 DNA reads TGTGCCAGCAGCCAGGGCCAGGGCCCCGTCTACAATGAGCAGTTCTTC.

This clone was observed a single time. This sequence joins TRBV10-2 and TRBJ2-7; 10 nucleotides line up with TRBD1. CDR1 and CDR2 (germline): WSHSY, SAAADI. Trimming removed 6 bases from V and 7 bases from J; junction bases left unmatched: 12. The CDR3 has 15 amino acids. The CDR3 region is CASSPPGTGVREQYF. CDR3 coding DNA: TGCGCCAGCAGCCCTCCCGGGACAGGGGTACGGGAGCAGTACTTC.

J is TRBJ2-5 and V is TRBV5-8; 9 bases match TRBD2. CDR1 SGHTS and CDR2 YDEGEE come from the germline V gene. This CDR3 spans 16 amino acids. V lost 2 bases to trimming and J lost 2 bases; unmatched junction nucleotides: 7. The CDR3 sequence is CASSFSAGGGQETQYF. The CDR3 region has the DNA TGTGCCAGCAGCTTTTCGGCGGGAGGGGGTCAAGAGACCCAGTACTTC.

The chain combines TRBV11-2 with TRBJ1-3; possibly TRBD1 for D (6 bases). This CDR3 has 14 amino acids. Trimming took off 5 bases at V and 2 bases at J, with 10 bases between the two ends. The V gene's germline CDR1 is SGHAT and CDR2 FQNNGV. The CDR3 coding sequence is TGTGCCAGCAGCCTTACAGGGACTGGAAACACCATATATTTT. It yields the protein CASSLTGTGNTIYF.

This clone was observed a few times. Here the CDR3 DNA reads TGTGCCAGTAGCTTACAGGGTCCGGGTCACGATGAGCAGTTCTTC. Its protein is CASSLQGPGHDEQFF. The chain combines TRBV19 with TRBJ2-1, with a possible D match to TRBD1 (6 bases). Germline assignment: CDR1 LNHDA and CDR2 SQIVND (reference sequence). This CDR3 has 15 amino acids. V was pared by 6 bases and J by 8 bases, with 20 bases between.

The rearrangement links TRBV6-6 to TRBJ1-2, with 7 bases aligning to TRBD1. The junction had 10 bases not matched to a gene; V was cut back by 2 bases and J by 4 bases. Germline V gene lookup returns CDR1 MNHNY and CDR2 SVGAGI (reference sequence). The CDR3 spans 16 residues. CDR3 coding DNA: TGTGCCAGCAGTTACCCGCCCGACAGGGAGCTCTATGGCTACACCTTC. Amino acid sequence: CASSYPPDRELYGYTF.

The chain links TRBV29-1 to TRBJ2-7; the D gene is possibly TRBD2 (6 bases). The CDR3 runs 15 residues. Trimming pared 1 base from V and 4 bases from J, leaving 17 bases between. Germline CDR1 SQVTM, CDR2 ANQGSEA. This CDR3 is CSVEGLGGTKYEQYF. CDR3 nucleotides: TGCAGCGTTGAAGGCCTGGGAGGAACTAAGTACGAGCAGTACTTC.

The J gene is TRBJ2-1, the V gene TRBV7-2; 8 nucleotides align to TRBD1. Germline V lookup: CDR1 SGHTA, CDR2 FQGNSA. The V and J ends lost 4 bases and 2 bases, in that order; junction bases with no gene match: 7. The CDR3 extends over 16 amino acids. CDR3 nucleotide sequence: TGTGCCAGCAGCTCCTATGACAGGGGCCCCTACAATGAGCAGTTCTTC. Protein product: CASSSYDRGPYNEQFF.

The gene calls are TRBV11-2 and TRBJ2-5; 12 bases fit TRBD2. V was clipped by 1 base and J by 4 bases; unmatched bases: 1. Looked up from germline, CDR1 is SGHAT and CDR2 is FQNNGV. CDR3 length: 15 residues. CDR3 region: CASSLGLAGAETQYF. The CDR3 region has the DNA TGTGCCAGCAGCTTAGGACTAGCGGGGGCAGAGACCCAGTACTTC.

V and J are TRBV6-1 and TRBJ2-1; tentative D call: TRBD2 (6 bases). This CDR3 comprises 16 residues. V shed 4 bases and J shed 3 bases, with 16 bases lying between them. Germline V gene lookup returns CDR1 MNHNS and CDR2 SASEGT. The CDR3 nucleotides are TGTGCCAGCAGTGTGGAGTCGCTAGCGAACTACAATGAGCAGTTCTTC. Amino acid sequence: CASSVESLANYNEQFF.

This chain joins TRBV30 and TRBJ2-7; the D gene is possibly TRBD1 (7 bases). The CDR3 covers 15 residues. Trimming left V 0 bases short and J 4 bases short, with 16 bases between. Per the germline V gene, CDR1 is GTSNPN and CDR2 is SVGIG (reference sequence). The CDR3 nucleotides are TGTGCCTGGAGTGTACAGGGGCAGGGGGGTTACGAGCAGTACTTC. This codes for CAWSVQGQGGYEQYF.

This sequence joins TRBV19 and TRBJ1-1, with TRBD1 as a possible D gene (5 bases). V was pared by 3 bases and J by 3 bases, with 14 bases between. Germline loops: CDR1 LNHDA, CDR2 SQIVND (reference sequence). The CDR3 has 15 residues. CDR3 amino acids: CASSIGDRKYTEAFF. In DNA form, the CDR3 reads TGTGCCAGTAGTATCGGCGACAGAAAGTACACTGAAGCTTTCTTT.

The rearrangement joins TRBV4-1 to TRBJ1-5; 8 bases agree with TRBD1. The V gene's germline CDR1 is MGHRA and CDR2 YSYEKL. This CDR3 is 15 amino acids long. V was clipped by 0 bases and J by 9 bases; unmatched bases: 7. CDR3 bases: TGCGCCAGCAGCCAAGATACAGGGGGAAGGCGGCCCCAGCATTTT. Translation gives CASSQDTGGRRPQHF.

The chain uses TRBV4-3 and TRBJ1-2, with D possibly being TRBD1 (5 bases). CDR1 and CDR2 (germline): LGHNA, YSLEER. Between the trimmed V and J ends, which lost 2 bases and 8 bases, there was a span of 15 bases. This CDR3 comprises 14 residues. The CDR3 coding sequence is TGCGCCAGCAGCCAAAGGTTCGGGGGTGACGGCTACACCTTC. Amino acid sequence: CASSQRFGGDGYTF.

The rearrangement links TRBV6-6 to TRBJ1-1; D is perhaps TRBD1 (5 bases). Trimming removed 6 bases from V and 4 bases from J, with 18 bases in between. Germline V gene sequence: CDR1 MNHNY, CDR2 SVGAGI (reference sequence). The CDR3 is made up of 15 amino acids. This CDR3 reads CASRDSGGELTEAFF. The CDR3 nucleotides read TGTGCCAGCAGAGACAGCGGGGGGGAGCTCACTGAAGCTTTCTTT.

The CDR3 DNA reads TGTGCCAGCAGCTTACGGACAGTTGGGGCCAACGTCCTGACTTTC. Translation gives CASSLRTVGANVLTF. V usage is TRBV7-9 and J usage is TRBJ2-6, with D maybe TRBD1 (6 bases). The germline V and J ends were trimmed by 2 bases and 3 bases, with 8 bases remaining between them. The germline gives CDR1 SEHNR, CDR2 FQNEAQ (reference sequence). CDR3 length: 15 residues.

CDR3 DNA sequence: TGTGCCAGCTCACCGGGGACAGGGGCAAATGGCTACACCTTC. Translation gives CASSPGTGANGYTF. The rearrangement uses TRBV18 and TRBJ1-2; 10 bases map to TRBD1. The CDR3 is 14 residues long. Germline V lookup: CDR1 KGHSH, CDR2 LQKENI. With V trimmed by 3 bases and J by 6 bases, 4 bases remained unmatched.

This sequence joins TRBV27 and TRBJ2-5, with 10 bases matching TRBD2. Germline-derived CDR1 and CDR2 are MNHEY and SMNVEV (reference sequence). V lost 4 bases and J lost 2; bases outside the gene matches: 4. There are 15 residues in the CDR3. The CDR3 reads CASSSWTSGQETQYF. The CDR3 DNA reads TGTGCCAGCAGTTCCTGGACTAGCGGACAAGAGACCCAGTACTTC.

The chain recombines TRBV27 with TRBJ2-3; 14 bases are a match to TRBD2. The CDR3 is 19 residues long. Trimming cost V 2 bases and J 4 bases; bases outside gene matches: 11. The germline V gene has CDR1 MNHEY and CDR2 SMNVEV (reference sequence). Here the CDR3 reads CASSLVGLAGAIVPDTQYF. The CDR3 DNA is TGTGCCAGCAGTTTAGTGGGACTAGCGGGGGCAATTGTGCCAGATACGCAGTATTTT.